These 2 T cell receptor beta chains share one sample of origin, sequenced in a study of blood T cell repertoires in COVID-19. Repertoires were generated with immunoSEQ multiplex PCR, while TCRdb's copy carries only in-frame clones and drops some. The sample includes more than 200,000 clones, under 90% of them seen just once. The sequenced sample was peripheral blood. The receptors here all came from a woman older than 75 with COVID-19, enrolled during active disease.

The genes are TRBV6-1 and TRBJ2-3; 12 positions match TRBD2. Germline V gene data show CDR1 as MNHNS and CDR2 as SASEGT. J was trimmed by 10 bases and V by 3 bases; bases with no gene match: 8. The CDR3 has 15 residues. In DNA, the CDR3 is TGTGCCAGCAGTGACCTAGCGGGGGGGCCCCCATCGCAGTATTTT. The encoded protein is CASSDLAGGPPSQYF.

V gene TRBV7-2 combines with J gene TRBJ1-3; D is possibly TRBD1 (6 bases). This CDR3 is 16 amino acids long. Germline V CDR1 and CDR2: SGHTA, FQGNSA. With 2 bases removed from V and 4 bases from J, the gap between germline ends came to 15 bases. The CDR3 sequence is CASSLTWGRGGNTIYF. In nucleotides, the CDR3 is TGTGCCAGCAGCTTAACGTGGGGGCGCGGAGGAAACACCATATATTTT.